The next 30 T cell receptor beta chains were all read from a single sample in a study of regulatory T cells in long-lasting Graves disease. Time point: newly diagnosed GD, antithyroid drugs for less than 3 months. The TCR library used RNA extracted from PBMCs. Combining iRepertoire HTBI primers with Arm-PCR of CDR3 regions, the authors built TCR beta libraries. TCRdb called the multiplex PCR reads again in MiXCR, with one record for every CDR3 protein. The table includes about 520,000 distinct CDR3 sequences, around 12% detected once. These same data were also listed under a study on T cells in Graves' hyperthyroidism and ophthalmopathy.

Sequences were derived from peripheral blood mononuclear cells (PBMCs), sampled at new diagnosis, from a patient treated with antithyroid drugs. These receptors originate from a woman in her thirties with Graves disease.

There are a few counts of this clonotype. The rearrangement links TRBV25-1 to TRBJ2-5, with 8 bases lining up with TRBD1. The trim removed 10 bases at V and 5 bases at J, leaving 3 bases unmatched. The CDR3 totals 11 residues. Germline CDR1 is MGHDK and CDR2 is SYGVNS. CDR3 region: CATTGGETQYF. CDR3 coding DNA: TGTGCCACAACAGGGGGGGAGACCCAGTACTTC. The complete variable domain, with remaining parts taken from reference TRBV25-1 and TRBJ2-5, reads EADIYQTPRYLVIGTGKKITLECSQTMGHDKMYWYQQDPGMELHLIHYSYGVNSTEKGDLSSESTVSRIRTEHFPLTLESARPSHTSQYLCATTGGETQYFGPGTRLLVL.

This clonotype was observed a few times. The chain has TRBV4-2 and TRBJ1-6; a weak D match, TRBD1 (5 bases). Germline values: CDR1 LGHNA, CDR2 YNFKEQ. Trimming removed 0 bases at V and 15 bases at J, with 12 bases between. The CDR3 has 13 amino acids. The DNA of the CDR3 is TGTGCCAGCAGCCAAGACGAATCGGGGGACCTCCACTTT. This sequence encodes CASSQDESGDLHF.

Worth noting for this clonotype: A much more abundant neighbour one base away suggests this may be a read error. The V call is TRBV30, the J call TRBJ2-2, with TRBD1 matching over 10 bases. The CDR3 covers 13 residues. CDR1 and CDR2 (germline): GTSNPN, SVGIG (reference sequence). CDR3: CAWRGQGVGEPFF. DNA for the CDR3: TGTGCCTGGAGAGGACAGGGGGTCGGGGAGCCGTTTTTT.

With regard to this clonotype: A much more abundant neighbour one base away suggests this may be a read error. The V gene is TRBV6-1, the J gene TRBJ1-2, with 7 positions matching TRBD1. The CDR3 is 13 amino acids. Germline-derived CDR1 and CDR2 are MNHNS and SASEGT. V dropped 7 bases and J dropped 2; count of bases not matched to a gene: 4. Here the CDR3 reads CASNPQGNYGYTF. In nucleotides, the CDR3 is TGTGCCAGCAACCCACAGGGGAACTATGGCTACACCTTC.

This clonotype has at least ten counts. This chain links TRBV2 with TRBJ2-5, with 9 bases aligning to TRBD2. The CDR3 loop spans 15 amino acids. Per germline, CDR1 SNHLY and CDR2 FYNNEI. The J segment lost 6 bases and the V segment lost 1 base, leaving 6 bases of the junction unmatched. CDR3 coding DNA: TGTGCCAGCAGTGAAGTAGCGGGAGTTGAAAAGACCCAGTACTTC. It yields the protein CASSEVAGVEKTQYF.

On this clonotype itself: One base away lies a much larger clone, so this may be a sequencing read error. This chain connects TRBV12-3 or TRBV12-4 to TRBJ2-2; possibly TRBD2 for D (6 bases). This CDR3 has 18 amino acids. CDR3 nucleotide sequence: TGTGCCAGCAGTCCCCGGGACCCCACCCTAACGAACACCGGGGGGCTGTTTTTT. It encodes CASSPRDPTLTNTGGLFF.

This clonotype was detected many times. The V gene is TRBV11-2, the J gene TRBJ2-6; 8 positions agree with TRBD1. Unmatched junction bases numbered 5, after V lost 5 bases and J lost 2 bases. Germline CDR1 and CDR2: SGHAT and FQNNGV. The CDR3 loop spans 16 amino acids. CDR3 coding DNA: TGTGCCAGCAGCATCGGACAGGGAACTGGGGCCAACGTCCTGACTTTC. Translation: CASSIGQGTGANVLTF.

This clonotype was detected ten times or more. The chain carries TRBV5-1 and TRBJ2-1; 10 nucleotides agree with TRBD2. With V trimmed by 5 bases and J by 2 bases, 7 bases remained unmatched. The CDR3 has 16 residues. Germline lookup yields CDR1 SGHRS and CDR2 YFSETQ. CDR3 region: CASSPSGSSAYNEQFF. The CDR3 DNA is TGCGCCAGCAGTCCTAGCGGGAGCTCGGCCTACAATGAGCAGTTCTTC.

This clonotype was seen repeatedly, ten times or more. The chain has TRBV29-1 and TRBJ1-1; the D is unclear. Per germline, CDR1 SQVTM and CDR2 ANQGSEA. This CDR3 is 14 amino acids long. Trimming pared 6 bases from V and 2 bases from J, leaving 16 bases between. The CDR3 is CSVRRVPLNTEAFF. The CDR3 DNA sequence: TGCAGCGTGCGGCGAGTTCCACTAAACACTGAAGCTTTCTTT.

On this clonotype itself: A much larger clone sits a single nucleotide away, making a read error possible. The rearrangement links TRBV28 to TRBJ1-2; perhaps TRBD1 as D (5 bases). The germline V gene encodes CDR1 MDHEN and CDR2 SYDVKM. The CDR3 length is 15 residues. The CDR3 loop reads CASSFRGVGNYGHTF. The CDR3 DNA sequence: TGTGCCAGCAGTTTTAGAGGGGTCGGAAACTATGGCCACACCTTC.

This clonotype was seen at least ten times. The chain couples TRBV5-1 to TRBJ2-1; TRBD1 aligns across 7 bases. This CDR3 contains 15 residues. Losses at the gene ends were 4 bases for V and 4 bases for J; bases not matched to a gene: 8. The germline CDR1 and CDR2 sequences are SGHRS and YFSETQ. The DNA of the CDR3 is TGCGCCAGCAGCGTACAGGGGCCTGGTTACAATGAGCAGTTCTTC. This translates into CASSVQGPGYNEQFF.

There are many counts of this clonotype. In DNA, the CDR3 is TGCAGTGCTAGAGAGACAGGGGACTATGGCTACACCTTC. As protein: CSARETGDYGYTF. The V and J genes are TRBV20-1 and TRBJ1-2; 8 nucleotides line up with TRBD1. V lost 0 bases to trimming and J lost 3 bases; unmatched junction nucleotides: 0. This CDR3 is built from 13 residues. CDR1 DFQATT and CDR2 SNEGSKA come from the germline V gene (reference sequence).

This clonotype came up many times. The chain recombines TRBV5-1 with TRBJ1-1; D possibly corresponds to TRBD1 (6 bases). Germline V gene data show CDR1 as SGHRS and CDR2 as YFSETQ. With 4 bases removed from V and 1 base from J, the gap between germline ends came to 20 bases. The CDR3 has 17 residues. The CDR3 DNA follows: TGCGCCAGCAGCGCGGGACATTTATCGAGGGGGAACACTGAAGCTTTCTTT. Protein: CASSAGHLSRGNTEAFF.

With respect to this clonotype: A much bigger clone sits one base away, suggesting this may be a read error. The chain joins TRBV24-1 to TRBJ2-5; TRBD2 matches at 9 bases. The germline V gene encodes CDR1 KGHDR and CDR2 SFDVKD. The trim removed 1 base at V and 11 bases at J, leaving 16 bases unmatched. This CDR3 comprises 17 residues. Here the CDR3 DNA reads TGTGCCACCAGTGATTTCACGACTAGCGGTAGAGACAATGAGCAGTACTTC. This translates into CATSDFTTSGRDNEQYF.

This clonotype was seen ten or more times. This chain joins TRBV11-2 and TRBJ1-1; D may be TRBD1 (6 bases). Trimming took 1 base from V and 1 from J, leaving 13 bases between them. Germline CDR1 SGHAT, CDR2 FQNNGV. The CDR3 loop spans 16 amino acids. The CDR3 is CASSLGVGRGNTEAFF. DNA of the CDR3: TGTGCCAGCAGCTTAGGGGTCGGCAGGGGGAACACTGAAGCTTTCTTT.

This clonotype was seen at least ten times. V gene TRBV4-2 combines with J gene TRBJ2-3, with D maybe TRBD2 (6 bases). V lost 0 bases and J 1 base, leaving 11 bases between the germline ends. The CDR3 is 16 amino acids. Germline CDR1 LGHNA, CDR2 YNFKEQ. CDR3 amino acids: CASSQEHASGTDTQYF. The CDR3 DNA sequence: TGTGCCAGCAGCCAAGAGCATGCTAGCGGCACAGATACGCAGTATTTT.

This clonotype was seen many times. This sequence joins TRBV27 and TRBJ2-2, with TRBD2 matching over 8 bases. The V segment lost 3 bases and the J segment 3 bases; nucleotides outside the gene matches: 6. Germline-derived CDR1 and CDR2 are MNHEY and SMNVEV (reference sequence). The CDR3 extends over 16 amino acids. The CDR3 DNA reads as TGTGCCAGCAGTTTCTGGGGTAGCGGGGACACCGGGGAGCTGTTTTTT. It specifies CASSFWGSGDTGELFF.

This clonotype was recorded at least ten times. The V call is TRBV6-5, the J call TRBJ2-3; D uncertain. The germline V and J ends were trimmed by 0 bases and 6 bases, with 7 bases remaining between them. The CDR3 is 13 residues long. Germline CDR1 reads MNHEY; CDR2 reads SVGAGI. The CDR3 protein is CASSYSSKDTQYF. The CDR3 DNA follows: TGTGCCAGCAGTTACTCTAGCAAGGATACGCAGTATTTT.

A remark on this clonotype: This could be a read error, since a much larger clone is one nucleotide away. The CDR3 does not close with the conserved phenylalanine or tryptophan, likely indicating a read error. The J gene is TRBJ1-5, the V gene TRBV6-2 or TRBV6-3; D not certain. V was trimmed by 6 bases and J by 4 bases, leaving 19 bases between them. Germline loops: CDR1 MNHEY, CDR2 SVGEGT. The CDR3 covers 16 residues. CDR3 in DNA: TGTGCCAGCAGAGAAGGAGGGCCTCGTGAGAATCAGCCCCAGCATCTT. It codes for CASREGGPRENQPQHL.

This sequence joins TRBV20-1 and TRBJ2-3, with TRBD2 matching 13 bases. Germline V gene data show CDR1 as DFQATT and CDR2 as SNEGSKA (reference sequence). This CDR3 is built from 17 residues. Trimming took 0 bases from V and 0 from J; bases not matched to a gene: 3. CDR3 sequence reads: CSARDPLAGGSTDTQYF. DNA of the CDR3: TGCAGTGCTAGAGACCCACTAGCGGGAGGGAGCACAGATACGCAGTATTTT.

This clonotype has at least ten counts. The rearrangement joins TRBV12-3 or TRBV12-4 to TRBJ1-1; D is ambiguous. The germline V and J ends were trimmed by 5 bases and 9 bases, with 16 bases remaining between them. The CDR3 runs 13 residues. The CDR3 is CASSPVGYHQAFF. As DNA, the CDR3 is TGTGCCAGCAGTCCGGTGGGCTACCATCAAGCTTTCTTT.

Regarding this clonotype: As the CDR3 is not closed by the conserved phenylalanine or tryptophan, this likely results from a read error. This chain links TRBV13 with TRBJ2-5; 8 bases match TRBD1. Germline V gene lookup returns CDR1 PRHDT and CDR2 FYEKMQ (reference sequence). The CDR3 has 17 amino acids. V shed 5 bases and J 7 bases; nucleotides not matched to a gene: 18. This CDR3 reads CASSASPGQASRGTQYL. The CDR3 nucleotides are TGTGCCAGCAGCGCATCACCGGGACAGGCCTCCCGGGGGACCCAGTACCTC.

This clonotype has a handful of counts. The chain joins TRBV25-1 to TRBJ2-3, with D tentatively TRBD1 (6 bases). This CDR3 has 14 amino acids. The germline V gene has CDR1 MGHDK and CDR2 SYGVNS. Trimming removed 4 bases at V and 5 bases at J, with 13 bases between. DNA for the CDR3: TGTGCCAGCAGTGCAGGGGTAAGAGGAGATACGCAGTATTTT. It yields the protein CASSAGVRGDTQYF.

This clonotype was detected once. This chain links TRBV5-5 with TRBJ2-5; D tentatively reads TRBD1 or TRBD2 (5 bases each). This CDR3 contains 12 residues. CDR1 is SGHKS and CDR2 is YYEKEE in the germline V gene (reference sequence). V lost 4 bases, J lost 6 bases, and 10 bases lay in between. The CDR3 DNA sequence: TGTGCCAGCAGCGGGACCGGGCAGACCCAGTACTTC. It specifies CASSGTGQTQYF.

This clonotype was counted a few times. This chain connects TRBV24-1 to TRBJ2-3, with unresolved D. V was pared by 4 bases and J by 5 bases, with 6 bases between. This CDR3 spans 12 amino acids. Germline values: CDR1 KGHDR, CDR2 SFDVKD. The CDR3 protein is CATSEGQDTQYF. DNA for the CDR3: TGTGCCACCAGTGAAGGGCAAGATACGCAGTATTTT.

This clonotype has at least ten counts. The rearrangement joins TRBV20-1 to TRBJ2-1; D gene unclear. Trimming removed 0 bases at V and 0 bases at J, with 12 bases between. The CDR3 length is 16 residues. Germline CDR1 reads DFQATT; CDR2 reads SNEGSKA (reference sequence). As DNA, the CDR3 is TGCAGTGCTAGAGATCTGCGGTCCAGCTCCTACAATGAGCAGTTCTTC. Amino acids: CSARDLRSSSYNEQFF.

This clonotype has a handful of counts. This chain uses TRBV5-4 with TRBJ1-4, with 12 bases that match TRBD1. The V gene end was trimmed by 2 bases and the J gene end by 8 bases; junction bases not matched to a gene: 10. Germline V CDR1 and CDR2: SGHNT, YYREEE (reference sequence). This CDR3 contains 17 residues. The DNA for the CDR3 is TGTGCCAGCAGCTTAGGGACAGGGGGCGCGGTAGACGAAAAACTGTTTTTT. This codes for CASSLGTGGAVDEKLFF.

This clonotype was picked up many times. The chain has TRBV19 and TRBJ1-1; unclear D gene. There are 16 residues in the CDR3. CDR1 LNHDA and CDR2 SQIVND come from the germline V gene (reference sequence). Trimming shortened V by 5 bases and J by 5 bases, and 21 bases separated the two germline ends. The CDR3 DNA reads TGTGCCAGTAGTGCCAATCCACTGGCTATCGGGACTGAAGCTTTCTTT. Translation: CASSANPLAIGTEAFF.

This clonotype showed up just once. As DNA, the CDR3 is TGTGCCAGTAGTATCGGGACAGCCAAAGAGACCCAGTACTTC. Translating it yields CASSIGTAKETQYF. The chain links TRBV19 to TRBJ2-5, with 7 bases aligning to TRBD1. This CDR3 has 14 residues. V was clipped by 3 bases and J by 3 bases; unmatched bases: 4. The germline gives CDR1 LNHDA, CDR2 SQIVND (reference sequence).

This clonotype was seen at least ten times. The chain has TRBV4-2 and TRBJ2-3; D may correspond to TRBD1 or TRBD2 (5 bases each). Per the germline V gene, CDR1 is LGHNA and CDR2 is YNFKEQ. Trimming removed 0 bases at V and 1 base at J, with 11 bases between. CDR3 length equals 16 residues. CDR3 in amino acids: CASSQDYGDGTDTQYF. DNA for the CDR3: TGTGCCAGCAGCCAAGATTACGGGGACGGCACAGATACGCAGTATTTT.